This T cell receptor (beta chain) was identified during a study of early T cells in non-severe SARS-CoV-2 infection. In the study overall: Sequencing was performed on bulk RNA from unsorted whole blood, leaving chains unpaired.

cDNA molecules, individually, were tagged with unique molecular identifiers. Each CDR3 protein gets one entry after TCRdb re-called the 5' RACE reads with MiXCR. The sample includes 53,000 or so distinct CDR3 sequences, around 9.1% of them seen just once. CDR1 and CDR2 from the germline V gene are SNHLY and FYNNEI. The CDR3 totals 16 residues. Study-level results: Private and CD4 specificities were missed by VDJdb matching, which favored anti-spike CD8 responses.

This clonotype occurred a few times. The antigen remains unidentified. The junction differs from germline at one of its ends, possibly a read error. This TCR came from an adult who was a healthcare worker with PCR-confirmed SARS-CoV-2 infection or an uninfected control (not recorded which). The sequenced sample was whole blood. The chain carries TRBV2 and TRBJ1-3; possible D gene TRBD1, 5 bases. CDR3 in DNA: TGTGCCAGCAGTGAAACAGGCGCAAACTCTGAAAACACCATATATTTT. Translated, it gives CASSETGANSENTIYF.